The next 26 T cell receptor beta chains were all read from a single sample in a study of identical twins. MiXCR, run by TCRdb on the 5' RACE reads, gives a single entry per CDR3 protein. The table includes about 920,000 distinct CDR3 sequences, approximately 13% detected once. The sample was also linked to a second study, of yellow fever vaccine responses in identical twins.

Sequencing was done on a sample of PBMCs. The receptors were sampled from a woman aged 18-35 years in good health.

CDR3 amino acids: CASSLVTSLVSYNEQFF. The CDR3 DNA reads as TGTGCCAGCAGCTTGGTGACTAGCCTAGTGTCCTACAATGAGCAGTTCTTC. V gene TRBV5-4 combines with J gene TRBJ2-1; 7 bases align to TRBD2. The J segment lost 1 base and the V segment lost 0 bases, leaving 7 bases of the junction unmatched. Germline-derived CDR1 and CDR2 are SGHNT and YYREEE (reference sequence). CDR3 length equals 17 residues.

A few counts support this clonotype. The chain recombines TRBV20-1 with TRBJ2-5; no definite D call. Germline lookup yields CDR1 DFQATT and CDR2 SNEGSKA (reference sequence). The CDR3 totals 13 residues. V was clipped by 2 bases and J by 0 bases, with 7 bases between them. The CDR3 is CSARIAYQETQYF. The CDR3 bases are TGCAGTGCTAGAATAGCATACCAAGAGACCCAGTACTTC.

This chain connects TRBV20-1 to TRBJ2-2; D uncertain. The CDR3 sequence is 16 residues long. Trimming removed 0 bases at V and 1 base at J, with 12 bases between. Germline V gene data show CDR1 as DFQATT and CDR2 as SNEGSKA (reference sequence). In DNA, the CDR3 is TGCAGTGCTAGAGATCTTAGTCCGGAGAACACCGGGGAGCTGTTTTTT. Protein product: CSARDLSPENTGELFF.

Regarding this clonotype: An end of the junction differs from the germline gene, which may be a read error. The V call is TRBV7-8, the J call TRBJ2-1; 8 nucleotides align to TRBD2. Germline values: CDR1 SGHVS, CDR2 FQNEAQ. CDR3 length: 16 amino acids. The CDR3 loop is CAGSLFAGGSYNEQFF. The CDR3 bases are TGTGCCGGCAGCCTTTTCGCGGGGGGCTCATACAATGAGCAGTTCTTC.

This clonotype appeared a few times. The J gene is TRBJ2-1, the V gene TRBV24-1; D is unresolved. Germline lookup yields CDR1 KGHDR and CDR2 SFDVKD. This CDR3 is built from 15 residues. Between the trimmed V and J ends, which lost 3 bases and 4 bases, there was a span of 12 bases. DNA of the CDR3: TGTGCCACCAGTGATGTACAGATGACATACAATGAGCAGTTCTTC. Amino acid sequence: CATSDVQMTYNEQFF.

The V gene is TRBV3-1, the J gene TRBJ2-2; D remains ambiguous. Germline V gene sequence: CDR1 LGHDT, CDR2 YNNKEL (reference sequence). The CDR3 is 19 amino acids. V was shortened by 0 bases and J by 1 base, with 18 bases between the two germline ends. The CDR3 DNA reads as TGTGCCAGCAGCCAAGAGGTGCTGGTCCCAGGAGTGAACACCGGGGAGCTGTTTTTT. It yields the protein CASSQEVLVPGVNTGELFF.

This chain connects TRBV19 to TRBJ2-5; D ambiguous. The CDR3 sequence is 12 residues long. Germline lookup yields CDR1 LNHDA and CDR2 SQIVND (reference sequence). Trimming took off 1 base at V and 5 bases at J, with 5 bases between the two ends. CDR3 amino acids: CASSIGVETQYF. CDR3 nucleotides: TGTGCCAGTAGTATAGGTGTGGAGACCCAGTACTTC. Based on the CDR3 plus reference TRBV19 and TRBJ2-5, the full variable domain is DGGITQSPKYLFRKEGQNVTLSCEQNLNHDAMYWYRQDPGQGLRLIYYSQIVNDFQKGDIAEGYSVSREKKESFPLTVTSAQKNPTAFYLCASSIGVETQYFGPGTRLLVL.

Only a few counts were recorded for this clonotype. V usage is TRBV7-2 and J usage is TRBJ2-7, with 7 bases identical to TRBD2. The V gene end was trimmed by 4 bases and the J gene end by 0 bases; junction bases not matched to a gene: 3. The CDR3 is 14 amino acids. Germline CDR1 and CDR2: SGHTA and FQGNSA. For the CDR3, the DNA is TGTGCCAGCAGCTCAAGCGGGAACTCCTACGAGCAGTACTTC. Translating gives CASSSSGNSYEQYF.

V is TRBV29-1 and J is TRBJ2-2; 8 bases agree with TRBD2. This CDR3 contains 14 residues. CDR1 is SQVTM, CDR2 ANQGSEA, per germline. With 7 bases clipped from V and 6 bases from J, the junction kept 10 bases outside the gene matches. The DNA for the CDR3 is TGCAGCGCCGAACTCGGGGGGGCGGCCGGGGAGCTGTTTTTT. Its protein product is CSAELGGAAGELFF.

This chain uses TRBV7-2 with TRBJ2-5, with unresolved D. CDR3 length: 14 residues. Germline CDR1 is SGHTA and CDR2 is FQGNSA. The V end was cut by 3 bases, the J end by 5 bases, with 13 bases between. The CDR3 bases are TGTGCCAGCAGCTTCGCCAAGGGCGCGGAGACCCAGTACTTC. It translates to CASSFAKGAETQYF. Variable domain in full (rest from reference TRBV7-2 and TRBJ2-5): GAGVSQSPSNKVTEKGKDVELRCDPISGHTALYWYRQSLGQGLEFLIYFQGNSAPDKSGLPSDRFSAERTGGSVSTLTIQRTQQEDSAVYLCASSFAKGAETQYFGPGTRLLVL.

Only a few counts were recorded for this clonotype. This chain joins TRBV20-1 and TRBJ2-7, with 9 bases identical to TRBD1. This CDR3 is 14 amino acids long. Germline values: CDR1 DFQATT, CDR2 SNEGSKA (reference sequence). V lost 3 bases, J lost 2 bases, and 5 bases stayed unmatched. DNA of the CDR3: TGCAGTGCTAGGGAAAGACAGGGGGCCTACGAGCAGTACTTC. Translation gives CSARERQGAYEQYF.

This clonotype was picked up a small number of times. V usage is TRBV7-8 and J usage is TRBJ2-3; D gene ambiguous. Germline CDR1 and CDR2: SGHVS and FQNEAQ. The ends were cut back, 5 bases at V and 5 bases at J, with 14 bases in the middle. CDR3 length equals 14 residues. The CDR3 bases are TGTGCCAGCAGCCGCCGGGCCTCAGGAGATACGCAGTATTTT. Translating it yields CASSRRASGDTQYF.

The chain couples TRBV24-1 to TRBJ1-2, with TRBD1 as a possible D gene (5 bases). Germline V gene sequence: CDR1 KGHDR, CDR2 SFDVKD. The ends were cut back, 4 bases at V and 3 bases at J, with 5 bases in the middle. The CDR3 is made up of 12 amino acids. CDR3 sequence reads: CATSEGHYGYTF. The CDR3 DNA follows: TGTGCCACCAGTGAGGGACACTATGGCTACACCTTC.

The table lists this clonotype with a few counts. The chain combines TRBV25-1 with TRBJ2-2; D possibly corresponds to TRBD2 (5 bases). The CDR3 is 17 amino acids. Germline CDR1 reads MGHDK; CDR2 reads SYGVNS. V shed 7 bases and J shed 7 bases, with 25 bases lying between them. The CDR3 spells CASTRTDSGSARGELFF. DNA of the CDR3: TGTGCCAGCACTCGGACGGACTCAGGATCGGCGCGCGGGGAGCTGTTTTTT.

At least ten counts were recorded for this clonotype. The genes are TRBV6-1 and TRBJ2-3, with a tentative D call TRBD2 (6 bases). Per the germline V gene, CDR1 is MNHNS and CDR2 is SASEGT. This CDR3 contains 16 residues. V lost 1 base to trimming and J lost 3 bases, with 14 bases between them. The CDR3 coding sequence is TGTGCCAGCAGTGAAGATGGCGGGGTTCCAACAGATACGCAGTATTTT. The encoded protein is CASSEDGGVPTDTQYF.

V usage is TRBV12-3 or TRBV12-4 and J usage is TRBJ2-7, with D perhaps TRBD1 (8 bases). CDR3 length equals 13 residues. The V gene lost 5 bases and the J gene lost 7 bases, with 15 bases spanning the gap. CDR3 in DNA: TGTGCCAGCAGTCCCAACAGGGGGGGGGAGCAGTACTTC. Residues: CASSPNRGGEQYF.

The CDR3 coding sequence is TGCGCCAGCAGCCAGGGGGACGGCCGGAACACTGAAGCTTTCTTT. It yields the protein CASSQGDGRNTEAFF. J is TRBJ1-1 and V is TRBV4-1, with a tentative D call TRBD1 (5 bases). The germline V and J ends were trimmed by 3 bases and 1 base, with 12 bases remaining between them. Germline-derived CDR1 and CDR2 are MGHRA and YSYEKL. This CDR3 contains 15 residues.

The chain uses TRBV5-6 and TRBJ2-7; D is possibly TRBD2 (6 bases). V was pared by 3 bases and J by 3 bases, with 16 bases between. Germline CDR1 and CDR2: SGHDT and YYEEEE. The CDR3 extends over 15 amino acids. Here the CDR3 DNA reads TGTGCCAGCAGCTCACCTCAGGAGGGCTACTACGAGCAGTACGTC. Protein product: CASSSPQEGYYEQYV.

The chain couples TRBV20-1 to TRBJ2-5, with 15 bases fitting TRBD2. The germline CDR1 and CDR2 sequences are DFQATT and SNEGSKA (reference sequence). This CDR3 is 16 amino acids long. V was clipped by 7 bases and J by 2 bases; unmatched bases: 8. The CDR3, as DNA: TGCAGTGTGAGGACTAGCGGGAGGGCCGGACAAGAGACCCAGTACTTC. This gives the protein CSVRTSGRAGQETQYF.

This clonotype was recorded at least ten times. The J gene is TRBJ2-5, the V gene TRBV6-5; D uncertain. CDR3 length equals 13 residues. Per germline, CDR1 MNHEY and CDR2 SVGAGI. V gave up 2 bases and J gave up 5 bases, with 9 bases separating them. The CDR3 nucleotides read TGTGCCAGCAGTTACAATGGCAGGGAGACCCAGTACTTC. As protein: CASSYNGRETQYF.

This clonotype was recorded a few times. This rearrangement joins TRBV12-3 or TRBV12-4 to TRBJ2-2, with 14 bases that match TRBD2. This CDR3 region has 20 residues. With V trimmed by 6 bases and J by 2 bases, 14 bases remained unmatched. The CDR3 loop is CASSPNLGTSGGLNTGELFF. The CDR3 DNA reads TGTGCCAGCAGCCCTAACCTCGGGACTAGCGGGGGATTAAACACCGGGGAGCTGTTTTTT.

This clonotype was picked up a small number of times. J is TRBJ2-7 and V is TRBV5-1, with 10 bases fitting TRBD2. Per germline, CDR1 SGHRS and CDR2 YFSETQ. CDR3 length: 14 amino acids. J was trimmed by 3 bases and V by 6 bases; bases with no gene match: 6. The DNA for the CDR3 is TGCGCCAGCACGGCAGCGGGAGGGGGCTACGAGCAGTACTTC. This codes for CASTAAGGGYEQYF. Based on the CDR3 plus reference TRBV5-1 and TRBJ2-7, the full variable domain is KAGVTQTPRYLIKTRGQQVTLSCSPISGHRSVSWYQQTPGQGLQFLFEYFSETQRNKGNFPGRFSGRQFSNSRSEMNVSTLELGDSALYLCASTAAGGGYEQYFGPGTRLTVT.

This clonotype was observed at least ten times. The V call is TRBV5-1, the J call TRBJ1-6, with D perhaps TRBD1 (5 bases). The V and J ends lost 5 bases and 0 bases respectively, with 12 bases between them. From germline, CDR1 is SGHRS and CDR2 YFSETQ. There are 16 residues in the CDR3. The CDR3 spells CASRWDAISYNSPLHF. The CDR3 DNA reads TGCGCCAGCAGGTGGGACGCGATCTCCTATAATTCACCCCTCCACTTT. The full variable domain, in which reference TRBV5-1 and TRBJ1-6 provide the parts outside the CDR3, is KAGVTQTPRYLIKTRGQQVTLSCSPISGHRSVSWYQQTPGQGLQFLFEYFSETQRNKGNFPGRFSGRQFSNSRSEMNVSTLELGDSALYLCASRWDAISYNSPLHFGNGTRLTVT.

The genes are TRBV11-3 and TRBJ2-1; 7 positions agree with TRBD2. This CDR3 has 14 amino acids. The germline V gene has CDR1 SGHNT and CDR2 YENEEA. Unmatched junction bases numbered 5, after V lost 0 bases and J lost 9 bases. The CDR3 sequence: CASSLDAGVGEQFF. CDR3 DNA: TGTGCCAGCAGCTTAGACGCGGGAGTGGGTGAGCAGTTCTTC.

V is TRBV12-3 or TRBV12-4 and J is TRBJ2-5; a weak D match, TRBD2 (6 bases). With 1 base removed from V and 3 bases from J, the gap between germline ends came to 15 bases. This CDR3 is 16 amino acids long. The CDR3 reads CASSLGGVGQEETQYF. CDR3 in DNA: TGTGCCAGCAGTTTAGGGGGGGTGGGGCAGGAAGAGACCCAGTACTTC.

This clonotype was observed many times. V usage is TRBV12-3 or TRBV12-4 and J usage is TRBJ1-1; D gene unclear. The V end lost 6 bases, the J end lost 1 base, and 9 bases lay between the germline ends. The CDR3 has 13 amino acids. CDR3 region: CASSPYRNTEAFF. In DNA form, the CDR3 reads TGTGCCAGCAGCCCCTACAGGAACACTGAAGCTTTCTTT.